These 28 T cell receptor beta chains were all obtained from the same sample, sequenced in a study of blood T cell repertoires in COVID-19. Data came from immunoSEQ multiplex PCR; TCRdb stores just in-frame clones and leaves some out. The sample lists hundreds of thousands of clones, more than 85% occurring once. The sample comprised peripheral blood. All receptors come from a man between 60 and 70 years old with COVID-19, enrolled during active disease.

The rearrangement links TRBV7-2 to TRBJ2-6, with 7 bases aligning to TRBD2. Germline V CDR1 and CDR2: SGHTA, FQGNSA. The CDR3 loop spans 17 amino acids. Losses at the gene ends were 6 bases for V and 0 bases for J; bases not matched to a gene: 8. This chain's CDR3 is CASRPGGQSSGANVLTF. In DNA form, the CDR3 reads TGTGCCAGCAGACCGGGGGGTCAGAGCTCTGGGGCCAACGTCCTGACTTTC.

The V and J genes are TRBV3-1 (or the pseudogene TRBV3-2) and TRBJ1-2; 10 bases are shared with TRBD1. The CDR3 runs 18 residues. The germline V gene encodes CDR1 LGHDT and CDR2 YNNKEL (reference sequence). V was clipped by 4 bases and J by 5 bases; unmatched bases: 16. The CDR3 sequence is CASSRPGETGGRFYGYTF. DNA of the CDR3: TGTGCCAGCAGCCGCCCCGGGGAGACAGGGGGCAGGTTTTATGGCTACACCTTC.

J is TRBJ1-2 and V is TRBV5-4; TRBD1 matches at 8 bases. J lost 5 bases, V lost 4 bases, and 16 bases had no gene match. The CDR3 is made up of 17 amino acids. The germline V gene encodes CDR1 SGHNT and CDR2 YYREEE (reference sequence). The CDR3 DNA reads as TGTGCCAGCAGCCCCGGAGGGGCGCAGGGGGCAGGGTATGGCTACACCTTC. This sequence encodes CASSPGGAQGAGYGYTF.

The V call is TRBV5-1, the J call TRBJ1-6; D unresolved. Trimming pared 3 bases from V and 8 bases from J, leaving 15 bases between. Germline V gene lookup returns CDR1 SGHRS and CDR2 YFSETQ. This CDR3 is built from 15 residues. In nucleotides, the CDR3 is TGCGCCAGCAGCTCGGATGGCGGCAACTATTCACCCCTCCACTTT. This gives the protein CASSSDGGNYSPLHF.

The chain joins TRBV19 to TRBJ1-5, with 8 bases fitting TRBD1. The germline CDR1 and CDR2 sequences are LNHDA and SQIVND (reference sequence). The CDR3 runs 12 residues. The V and J ends lost 6 bases and 12 bases, in that order; junction bases with no gene match: 7. The CDR3 reads CASSPQGGHQHF. The CDR3 nucleotides read TGTGCCAGTAGCCCACAGGGGGGCCACCAGCATTTT.

This chain links TRBV7-2 with TRBJ1-3; D not resolved. V was clipped by 6 bases and J by 0 bases, with 12 bases between them. CDR1 is SGHTA, CDR2 FQGNSA, per germline. CDR3 size: 15 residues. The CDR3: CASSRDAGSGNTIYF. The CDR3 DNA is TGTGCCAGCAGTCGTGATGCCGGCTCTGGAAACACCATATATTTT.

The genes are TRBV15 and TRBJ1-6; D remains ambiguous. Germline V CDR1 and CDR2: LNHNV, YYDKDF (reference sequence). This CDR3 is 13 amino acids long. With 8 bases removed from V and 10 bases from J, the gap between germline ends came to 15 bases. The CDR3 spells CATRPGEQSPLHF. The CDR3 nucleotides read TGTGCCACCCGTCCCGGGGAGCAATCACCCCTCCACTTT.

The chain is built from TRBV5-1 and TRBJ2-6; D gene ambiguous. This CDR3 comprises 17 residues. Germline V gene data show CDR1 as SGHRS and CDR2 as YFSETQ. Trimming stripped 2 bases from V and 0 bases from J, with 12 bases between. The CDR3, as DNA: TGCGCCAGCAGCTTCGGGTCTTCCAGCTCTGGGGCCAACGTCCTGACTTTC. This codes for CASSFGSSSSGANVLTF.

This sequence joins TRBV29-1 and TRBJ1-1; tentatively, D is TRBD1 (5 bases). V lost 5 bases and J 0 bases, leaving 10 bases between the germline ends. Germline CDR1 reads SQVTM; CDR2 reads ANQGSEA. This CDR3 is built from 13 residues. The CDR3, as DNA: TGCAGCGTTCGGACACAGATGAACACTGAAGCTTTCTTT. The encoded protein is CSVRTQMNTEAFF.

The chain uses TRBV18 and TRBJ2-2, with 7 nucleotides matching TRBD2. Germline values: CDR1 KGHSH, CDR2 LQKENI. J lost 1 base, V lost 2 bases, and 4 bases had no gene match. The CDR3 consists of 16 residues. CDR3 in DNA: TGTGCCAGCTCACCAGGAGCGGGACGGAACACCGGGGAGCTGTTTTTT. It codes for CASSPGAGRNTGELFF.

The genes are TRBV11-3 and TRBJ2-1, with D tentatively TRBD1 (5 bases). The germline V gene encodes CDR1 SGHNT and CDR2 YENEEA. This CDR3 region has 15 residues. Deletions cut 0 bases from V and 5 bases from J, with 11 bases between. CDR3 loop: CASSLESQVHNEQFF. The CDR3 coding sequence is TGTGCCAGCAGCTTAGAATCACAGGTACACAATGAGCAGTTCTTC.

This chain connects TRBV4-2 to TRBJ2-2; 9 positions match TRBD2. Germline V gene data show CDR1 as LGHNA and CDR2 as YNFKEQ. The CDR3 has 17 residues. J gave up 3 bases and V 0 bases, and 5 bases lay outside the gene matches. Here the CDR3 reads CASSQDWVAGDTGELFF. CDR3 sequence (DNA): TGTGCCAGCAGCCAAGATTGGGTAGCGGGAGACACCGGGGAGCTGTTTTTT.

This chain joins TRBV18 and TRBJ2-7; TRBD1 might be the D (6 bases). The CDR3 runs 15 residues. The V and J ends lost 3 bases and 2 bases respectively, with 14 bases between them. CDR1 is KGHSH, CDR2 LQKENI, per germline. CDR3 residues: CASSPGRGTAYEQYF. The CDR3, as DNA: TGTGCCAGCTCACCTGGCAGGGGCACTGCCTACGAGCAGTACTTC.

The chain carries TRBV3-1 (or the pseudogene TRBV3-2) and TRBJ1-3; D not resolved. CDR3 length equals 15 residues. Germline-derived CDR1 and CDR2 are LGHDT and YNNKEL (reference sequence). Trimming cost V 1 base and J 0 bases, with 7 bases left between them. The DNA of the CDR3 is TGTGCCAGCAGCCAAGGACAAATCTCTGGAAACACCATATATTTT. This gives the protein CASSQGQISGNTIYF.

The count of this clone is one. This chain links TRBV7-9 with TRBJ2-1, with D maybe TRBD2 (6 bases). Germline V gene lookup returns CDR1 SEHNR and CDR2 FQNEAQ (reference sequence). The CDR3 loop spans 15 amino acids. V lost 3 bases to trimming and J lost 2 bases, with 11 bases between them. The CDR3 sequence is CASSLQGGTYNEQFF. CDR3 DNA sequence: TGTGCCAGCAGCTTGCAGGGAGGTACCTACAATGAGCAGTTCTTC.

This chain links TRBV3-1 (or the pseudogene TRBV3-2) with TRBJ1-2, with D possibly TRBD1 on 6 matching bases. The germline CDR1 and CDR2 sequences are LGHDT and YNNKEL (reference sequence). The CDR3 runs 14 residues. Deletions cut 1 base from V and 5 bases from J, with 11 bases between. Here the CDR3 reads CASSQAQGGYGYTF. The CDR3 DNA reads TGTGCCAGCAGCCAAGCACAGGGTGGTTATGGCTACACCTTC.

The chain uses TRBV18 and TRBJ2-1, with 13 bases that match TRBD2. The V segment lost 4 bases and the J segment 13 bases; nucleotides outside the gene matches: 10. The CDR3 length is 15 residues. Germline loops: CDR1 KGHSH, CDR2 LQKENI. CDR3 bases: TGTGCCAGCTCACGGAGTAGAGGACTAGCGGGGGAACAGTTCTTC. Protein product: CASSRSRGLAGEQFF.

This clone showed up just once. The rearrangement joins TRBV28 to TRBJ2-7; TRBD1 aligns across 7 bases. The germline V gene has CDR1 MDHEN and CDR2 SYDVKM. V was clipped by 6 bases and J by 3 bases; unmatched bases: 11. This CDR3 has 15 amino acids. CDR3 amino acids: CASRETGTVGYEQYF. The CDR3 DNA reads TGTGCCAGCAGAGAGACAGGGACCGTGGGCTACGAGCAGTACTTC.

The chain is built from TRBV6-1 and TRBJ1-2; 11 bases fit TRBD1. The CDR3 has 15 amino acids. Germline trimming cut 2 bases from V and 4 bases from J; bases unmatched to any gene: 3. The germline V gene has CDR1 MNHNS and CDR2 SASEGT. In nucleotides, the CDR3 is TGTGCCAGCAGTGAAATCGGGACAGGGGGCTATGGCTACACCTTC. Amino acids: CASSEIGTGGYGYTF.

V usage is TRBV5-1 and J usage is TRBJ2-2, with TRBD1 matching 7 bases. This CDR3 is 16 amino acids long. The J segment lost 2 bases and the V segment lost 1 base, leaving 5 bases of the junction unmatched. Germline V gene lookup returns CDR1 SGHRS and CDR2 YFSETQ. CDR3 region: CASSLQAGGNTGELFF. The DNA of the CDR3 is TGCGCCAGCAGCTTGCAGGCAGGGGGTAACACCGGGGAGCTGTTTTTT.

This clone was seen once. This chain joins TRBV9 and TRBJ2-1, with 8 bases fitting TRBD2. J was trimmed by 5 bases and V by 0 bases; bases with no gene match: 7. The V gene's germline CDR1 is SGDLS and CDR2 YYNGEE. The length of the CDR3 is 16 residues. The CDR3 protein is CASSVASGGSNNEQFF. The CDR3 DNA sequence: TGTGCCAGCAGCGTAGCGTCGGGAGGGTCCAACAATGAGCAGTTCTTC.

With regard to this clone: Lacking the conserved final phenylalanine or tryptophan, this CDR3 likely reflects a read error. No DNA is shown, since the ends of the CDR3 on it are uncertain; the CDR3 is the one TCRdb lists. The chain carries TRBV21-1 and TRBJ1-3. TRBV21-1 is described as a pseudogene. The length of the CDR3 is 9 amino acids, counting both ends. CDR3 residues: CASSTPPRR.

The chain couples TRBV5-1 to TRBJ1-6, with D perhaps TRBD1 (5 bases). Per germline, CDR1 SGHRS and CDR2 YFSETQ. CDR3 length equals 13 residues. Trimming pared 7 bases from V and 6 bases from J, leaving 11 bases between. The CDR3 region is CASGRGSNSPLHF. The CDR3 DNA follows: TGCGCCAGCGGGCGGGGGAGTAATTCACCCCTCCACTTT.

This clone has just one count. V usage is TRBV3-1 (or the pseudogene TRBV3-2) and J usage is TRBJ2-1; TRBD2 agrees at 15 bases. V lost 6 bases, J lost 6 bases, and 6 bases stayed unmatched. There are 16 residues in the CDR3. Germline CDR1 reads LGHDT; CDR2 reads YNNKEL (reference sequence). The CDR3 region is CASSFGLAGGINEQFF. CDR3 coding DNA: TGTGCCAGCAGTTTCGGACTAGCGGGGGGGATCAATGAGCAGTTCTTC.

The V and J genes are TRBV7-8 and TRBJ2-7, with a weak D call TRBD2 (6 bases). The CDR3 loop spans 13 amino acids. From germline, CDR1 is SGHVS and CDR2 FQNEAQ. Deletions cut 6 bases from V and 6 bases from J, with 15 bases between. CDR3 in DNA: TGTGCCAGCAGAGGTCAGGTGGGAGGCGAGCAGTACTTC. Protein: CASRGQVGGEQYF.

In its sample, this clone was seen once. The chain is built from TRBV10-1 and TRBJ1-1, with 7 nucleotides matching TRBD1. Per the germline V gene, CDR1 is WNHNN and CDR2 is SYGVQD (reference sequence). Germline trimming cut 6 bases from V and 1 base from J; bases unmatched to any gene: 5. CDR3 length: 14 residues. In DNA form, the CDR3 reads TGCGCCAGCAGCCCACAGGGGACGAACACTGAAGCTTTCTTT. Its translation is CASSPQGTNTEAFF.

The V gene is TRBV5-4, the J gene TRBJ1-1, with TRBD1 matching 7 bases. Germline CDR1 SGHNT, CDR2 YYREEE (reference sequence). This CDR3 spans 12 amino acids. CDR3 bases: TGTGCAGCAGGGGGTGCGGACACTGAAGCTTTCTTT. Its translation: CAAGGADTEAFF.

This chain connects TRBV7-9 to TRBJ1-1, with D tentatively TRBD1 (6 bases). This CDR3 spans 12 amino acids. V shed 4 bases and J shed 8 bases, with 11 bases lying between them. Looked up from germline, CDR1 is SEHNR and CDR2 is FQNEAQ (reference sequence). The CDR3 DNA sequence: TGTGCCAGCAGCTCCCCTACAGGGGAAGCTTTCTTT. This encodes CASSSPTGEAFF.